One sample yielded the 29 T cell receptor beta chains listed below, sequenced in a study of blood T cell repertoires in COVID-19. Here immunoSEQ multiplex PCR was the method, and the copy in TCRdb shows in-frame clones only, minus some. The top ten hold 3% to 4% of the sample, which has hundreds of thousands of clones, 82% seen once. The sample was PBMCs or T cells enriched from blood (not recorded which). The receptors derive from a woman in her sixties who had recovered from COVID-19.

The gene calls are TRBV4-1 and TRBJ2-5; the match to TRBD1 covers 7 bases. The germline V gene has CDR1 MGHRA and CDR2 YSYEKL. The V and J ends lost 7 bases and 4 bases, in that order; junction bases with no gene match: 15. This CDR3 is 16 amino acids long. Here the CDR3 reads CASISRDSNYRETQYF. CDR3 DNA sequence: TGCGCCAGCATTTCGAGGGACAGCAACTATCGAGAGACCCAGTACTTC.

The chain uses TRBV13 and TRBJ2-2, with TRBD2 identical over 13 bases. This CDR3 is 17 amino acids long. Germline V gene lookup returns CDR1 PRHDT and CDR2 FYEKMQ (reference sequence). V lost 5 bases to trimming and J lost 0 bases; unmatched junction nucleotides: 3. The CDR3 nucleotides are TGTGCCAGCAGCCCGGGACTAGCGGGGACGAACACCGGGGAGCTGTTTTTT. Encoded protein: CASSPGLAGTNTGELFF.

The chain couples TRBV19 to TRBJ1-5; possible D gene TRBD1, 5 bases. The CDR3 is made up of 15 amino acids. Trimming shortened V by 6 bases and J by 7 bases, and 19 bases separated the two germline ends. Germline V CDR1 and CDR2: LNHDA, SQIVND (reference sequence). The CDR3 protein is CASRDRRGGGQPQHF. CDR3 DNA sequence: TGTGCCAGTAGGGACCGCCGTGGGGGAGGACAGCCCCAGCATTTT. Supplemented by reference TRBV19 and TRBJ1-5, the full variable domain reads DGGITQSPKYLFRKEGQNVTLSCEQNLNHDAMYWYRQDPGQGLRLIYYSQIVNDFQKGDIAEGYSVSREKKESFPLTVTSAQKNPTAFYLCASRDRRGGGQPQHFGDGTRLSIL.

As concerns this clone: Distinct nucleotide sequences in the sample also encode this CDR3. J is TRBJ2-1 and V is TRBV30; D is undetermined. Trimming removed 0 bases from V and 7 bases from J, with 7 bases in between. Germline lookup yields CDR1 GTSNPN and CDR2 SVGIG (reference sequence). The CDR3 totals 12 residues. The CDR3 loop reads CAWSVSGNEQFF. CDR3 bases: TGTGCCTGGAGTGTTTCCGGGAATGAGCAGTTCTTC.

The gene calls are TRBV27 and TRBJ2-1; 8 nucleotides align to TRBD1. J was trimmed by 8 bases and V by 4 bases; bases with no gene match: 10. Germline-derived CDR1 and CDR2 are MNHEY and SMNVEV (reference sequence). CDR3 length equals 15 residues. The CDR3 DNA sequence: TGTGCCAGCAGTTCCTTAGACAGGGGCAGGGATGAGCAGTTCTTC. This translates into CASSSLDRGRDEQFF.

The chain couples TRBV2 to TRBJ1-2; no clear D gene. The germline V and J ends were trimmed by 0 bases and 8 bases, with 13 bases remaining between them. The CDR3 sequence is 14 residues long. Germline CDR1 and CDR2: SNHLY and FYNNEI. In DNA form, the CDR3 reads TGTGCCAGCAGTGAAGCGACCAGGTCCAACGGCTACACCTTC. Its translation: CASSEATRSNGYTF.

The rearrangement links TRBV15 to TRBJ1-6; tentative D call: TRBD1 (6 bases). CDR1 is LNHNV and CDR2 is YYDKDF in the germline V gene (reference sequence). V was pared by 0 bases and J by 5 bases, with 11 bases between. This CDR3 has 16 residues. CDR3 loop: CATSRDQGLNNSPLHF. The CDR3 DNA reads TGTGCCACCAGCAGAGACCAGGGGTTGAATAATTCACCCCTCCACTTT.

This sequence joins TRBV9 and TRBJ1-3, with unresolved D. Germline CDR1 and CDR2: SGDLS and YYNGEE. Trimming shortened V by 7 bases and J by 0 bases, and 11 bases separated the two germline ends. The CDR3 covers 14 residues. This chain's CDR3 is CASAEGSSGNTIYF. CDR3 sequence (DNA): TGTGCCAGCGCGGAGGGAAGCTCTGGAAACACCATATATTTT.

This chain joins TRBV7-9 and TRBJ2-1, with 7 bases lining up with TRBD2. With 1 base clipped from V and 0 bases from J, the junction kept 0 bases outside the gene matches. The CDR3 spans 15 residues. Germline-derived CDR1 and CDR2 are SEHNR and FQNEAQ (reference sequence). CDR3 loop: CASSLVAGSYNEQFF. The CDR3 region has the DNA TGTGCCAGCAGCTTAGTAGCGGGCTCCTACAATGAGCAGTTCTTC.

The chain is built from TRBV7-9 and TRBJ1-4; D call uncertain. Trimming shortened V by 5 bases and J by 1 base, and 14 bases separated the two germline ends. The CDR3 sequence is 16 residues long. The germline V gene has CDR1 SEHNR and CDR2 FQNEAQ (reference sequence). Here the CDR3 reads CASSLGLVRTNEKLFF. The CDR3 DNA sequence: TGTGCCAGCAGCCTCGGGTTGGTTCGAACTAATGAAAAACTGTTTTTT.

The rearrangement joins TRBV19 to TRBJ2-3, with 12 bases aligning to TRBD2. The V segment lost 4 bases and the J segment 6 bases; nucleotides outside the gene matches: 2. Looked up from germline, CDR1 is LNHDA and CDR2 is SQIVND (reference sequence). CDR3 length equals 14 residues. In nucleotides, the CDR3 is TGTGCCAGTAGTAGACTAGCGGGGGTGGATACGCAGTATTTT. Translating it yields CASSRLAGVDTQYF.

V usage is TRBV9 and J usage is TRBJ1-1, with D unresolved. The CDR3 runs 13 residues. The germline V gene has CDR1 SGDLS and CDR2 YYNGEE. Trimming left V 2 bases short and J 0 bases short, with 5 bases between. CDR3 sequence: CASSVRVNTEAFF. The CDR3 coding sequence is TGTGCCAGCAGCGTTAGAGTGAACACTGAAGCTTTCTTT.

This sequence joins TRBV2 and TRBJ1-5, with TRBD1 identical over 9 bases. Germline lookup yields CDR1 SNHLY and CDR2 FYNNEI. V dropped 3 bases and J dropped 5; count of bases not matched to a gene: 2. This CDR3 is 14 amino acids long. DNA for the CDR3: TGTGCCAGCAGTGAGGGACAGGGCTATCAGCCCCAGCATTTT. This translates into CASSEGQGYQPQHF.

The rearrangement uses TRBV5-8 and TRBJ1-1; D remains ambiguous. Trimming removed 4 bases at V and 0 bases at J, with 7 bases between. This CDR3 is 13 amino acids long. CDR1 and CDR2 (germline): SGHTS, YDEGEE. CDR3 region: CASSVQVNTEAFF. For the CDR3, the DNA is TGTGCCAGCAGCGTACAAGTGAACACTGAAGCTTTCTTT.

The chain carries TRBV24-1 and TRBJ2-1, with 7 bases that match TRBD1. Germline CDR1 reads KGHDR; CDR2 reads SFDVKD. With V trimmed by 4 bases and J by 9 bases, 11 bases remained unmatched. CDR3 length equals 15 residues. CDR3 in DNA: TGTGCCACCAGTGACGAAGGACAGGCGAACGGTGAGCAGTTCTTC. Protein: CATSDEGQANGEQFF.

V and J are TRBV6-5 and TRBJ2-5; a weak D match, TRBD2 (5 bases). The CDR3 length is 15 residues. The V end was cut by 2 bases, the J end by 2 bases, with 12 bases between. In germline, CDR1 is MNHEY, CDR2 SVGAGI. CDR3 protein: CASSYSLALQETQYF. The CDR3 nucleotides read TGTGCCAGCAGTTACAGCCTAGCCCTTCAAGAGACCCAGTACTTC.

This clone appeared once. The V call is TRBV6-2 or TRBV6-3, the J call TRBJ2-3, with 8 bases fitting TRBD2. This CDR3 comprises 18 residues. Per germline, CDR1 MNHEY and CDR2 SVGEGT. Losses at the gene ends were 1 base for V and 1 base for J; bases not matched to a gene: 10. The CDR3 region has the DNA TGTGCCAGCAGTTACTACCCCCGCGGGGGGTCGGGCACAGATACGCAGTATTTT. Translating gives CASSYYPRGGSGTDTQYF.

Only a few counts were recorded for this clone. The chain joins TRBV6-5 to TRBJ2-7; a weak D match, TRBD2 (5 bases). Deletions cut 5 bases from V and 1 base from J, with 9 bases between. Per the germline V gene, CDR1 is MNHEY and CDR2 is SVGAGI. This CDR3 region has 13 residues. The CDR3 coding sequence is TGTGCCAGCAGTAGAGAGGGTTCCTACGAGCAGTACTTC. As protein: CASSREGSYEQYF.

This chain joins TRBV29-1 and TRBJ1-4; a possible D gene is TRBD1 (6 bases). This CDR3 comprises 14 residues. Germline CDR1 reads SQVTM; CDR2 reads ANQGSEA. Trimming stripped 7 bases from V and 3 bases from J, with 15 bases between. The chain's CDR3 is CSARGGASNEKLFF. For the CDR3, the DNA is TGCAGCGCCCGGGGGGGGGCCTCTAATGAAAAACTGTTTTTT.

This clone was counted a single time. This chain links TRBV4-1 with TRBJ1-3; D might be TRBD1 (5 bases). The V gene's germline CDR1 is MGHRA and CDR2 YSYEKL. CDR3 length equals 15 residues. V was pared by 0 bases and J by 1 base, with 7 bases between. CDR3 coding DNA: TGCGCCAGCAGCCAAGATCCAGGGTCTGGAAACACCATATATTTT. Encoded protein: CASSQDPGSGNTIYF.

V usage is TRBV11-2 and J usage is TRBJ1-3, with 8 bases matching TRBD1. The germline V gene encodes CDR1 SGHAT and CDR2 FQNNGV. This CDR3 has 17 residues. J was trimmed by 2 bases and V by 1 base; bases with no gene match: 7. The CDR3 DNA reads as TGTGCCAGCAGCTTAGCTGGGATCAGGGGGCCTGGAAACACCATATATTTT. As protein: CASSLAGIRGPGNTIYF.

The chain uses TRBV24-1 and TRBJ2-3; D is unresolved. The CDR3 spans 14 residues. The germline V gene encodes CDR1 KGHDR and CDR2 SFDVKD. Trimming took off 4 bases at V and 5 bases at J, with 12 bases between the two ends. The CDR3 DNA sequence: TGTGCCACCAGTGACCCCCTGGTCAGAGATACGCAGTATTTT. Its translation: CATSDPLVRDTQYF.

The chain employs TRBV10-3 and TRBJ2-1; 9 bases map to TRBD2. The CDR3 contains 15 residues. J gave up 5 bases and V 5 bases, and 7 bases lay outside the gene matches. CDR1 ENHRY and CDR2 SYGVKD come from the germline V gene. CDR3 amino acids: CAISNSGSGHNEQFF. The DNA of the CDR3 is TGTGCCATCAGTAATAGCGGGAGTGGACACAATGAGCAGTTCTTC.

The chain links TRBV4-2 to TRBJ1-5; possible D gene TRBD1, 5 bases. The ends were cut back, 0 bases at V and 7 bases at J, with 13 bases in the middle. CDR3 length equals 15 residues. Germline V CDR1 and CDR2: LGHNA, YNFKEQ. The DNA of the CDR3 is TGTGCCAGCAGCCAAGAAATAGGGGCTCGGCAGCCCCAGCATTTT. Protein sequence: CASSQEIGARQPQHF.

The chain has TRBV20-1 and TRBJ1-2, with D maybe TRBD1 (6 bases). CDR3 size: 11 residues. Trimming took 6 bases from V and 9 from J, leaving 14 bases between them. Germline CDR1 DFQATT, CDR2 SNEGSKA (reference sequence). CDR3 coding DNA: TGCAGTGCCCGAGAGGGGGGGCGCTACACCTTC. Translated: CSAREGGRYTF.

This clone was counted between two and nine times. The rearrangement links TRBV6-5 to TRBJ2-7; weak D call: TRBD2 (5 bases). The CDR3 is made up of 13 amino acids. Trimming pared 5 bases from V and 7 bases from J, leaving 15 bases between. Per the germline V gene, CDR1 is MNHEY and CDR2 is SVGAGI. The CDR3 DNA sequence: TGTGCCAGCAGTCCCAGTCCCTCGGGGGAGCAGTACTTC. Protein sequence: CASSPSPSGEQYF.

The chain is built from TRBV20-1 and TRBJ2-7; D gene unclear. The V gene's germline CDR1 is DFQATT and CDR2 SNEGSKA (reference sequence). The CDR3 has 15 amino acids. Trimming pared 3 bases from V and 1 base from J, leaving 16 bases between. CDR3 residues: CSASSGVRPSYEQYF. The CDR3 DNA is TGCAGTGCTAGTTCCGGAGTTCGCCCTTCCTACGAGCAGTACTTC.

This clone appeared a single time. The CDR3 here is CASSLGGTGEKLFF. The CDR3 DNA reads as TGTGCCAGCAGCCTGGGTGGGACAGGGGAAAAACTGTTTTTT. The chain is built from TRBV7-9 and TRBJ1-4, with 9 bases aligning to TRBD1. CDR3 length equals 14 residues. Germline CDR1 is SEHNR and CDR2 is FQNEAQ (reference sequence). Germline trimming cut 5 bases from V and 8 bases from J; bases unmatched to any gene: 6.

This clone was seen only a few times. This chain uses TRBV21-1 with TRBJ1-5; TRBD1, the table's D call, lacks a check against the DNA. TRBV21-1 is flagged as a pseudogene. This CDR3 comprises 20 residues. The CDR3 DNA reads TGTGCCAGCAGCAAAGCCCGGTCGACCCTAGGGACAGGGAATAATCAGCCCCAGCATTTT. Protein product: CASSKARSTLGTGNNQPQHF.